The sample holds many counts of the clone carrying this T cell receptor beta chain. The use of genomic DNA as template underpinned the TCR beta VDJ and CDR3 profiling. One entry per CDR3 protein, called by TCRdb with MiXCR from the reads. The sample holds under 150,000 distinct CDR3 sequences, over 30% seen once. Patients chosen for sequencing had CD8+CD57+ cells that had expanded, as shown by flow cytometry. Each of the patients presented with severe acquired aplastic anemia. These data belong to a study of CD8+CD57+ T cells in acquired aplastic anemia. This CDR3 comprises 16 residues. V was cut by 3 bases and J by 7 bases, with 19 bases left in between. In germline, CDR1 is DFQATT, CDR2 SNEGSKA (reference sequence).

V is TRBV20-1 and J is TRBJ1-6, with D possibly matching TRBD1 (5 bases). The specimen was sorted CD4+, CD8+, or CD8+CD57+ T cells (not recorded which) from PBMCs. This clonotype was obtained from a human donor with aplastic anemia. The CDR3 region is CSASYRGLDKNSPLHF. The CDR3 coding sequence is TGCAGTGCTAGTTATAGGGGTTTGGACAAAAATTCACCCCTCCACTTT.